Following are 10 T cell receptor beta chains from one sample sequenced in a study of identical twins. Via MiXCR, TCRdb re-called the 5' RACE reads, giving one row per CDR3 protein. The table shows roughly 630,000 distinct CDR3 sequences, with about 7% occurring only once. The sample also formed part of further work on yellow fever vaccine responses in identical twins.

The material sequenced was PBMCs. The receptors shown here come from a woman aged 18-29 years in good health.

The chain joins TRBV29-1 to TRBJ2-2; D is unclear. The CDR3 length is 11 residues. CDR1 SQVTM and CDR2 ANQGSEA come from the germline V gene. Between the trimmed V and J ends, which lost 5 bases and 5 bases, there was a span of 6 bases. CDR3 residues: CSVFSTGELFF. CDR3 DNA sequence: TGCAGCGTTTTCTCGACCGGGGAGCTGTTTTTT.

This clonotype occurred a few times. CDR3 sequence: CASSLTSVLYNEQFF. The CDR3 DNA sequence: TGTGCCAGCAGCTTAACGTCTGTCCTATACAATGAGCAGTTCTTC. The chain carries TRBV7-3 and TRBJ2-1; no firm D call. Trimming removed 0 bases at V and 4 bases at J, with 10 bases between. The germline gives CDR1 SGHTA, CDR2 FQGTGA. The CDR3 has 15 amino acids.

In its sample, this clonotype was seen many times. The genes are TRBV29-1 and TRBJ2-1; perhaps D is TRBD1 or TRBD2 (5 bases each). The CDR3 has 14 residues. Trimming shortened V by 4 bases and J by 7 bases, and 17 bases separated the two germline ends. Germline CDR1 and CDR2: SQVTM and ANQGSEA. The CDR3: CSVVHGTFVNEQFF. Here the CDR3 DNA reads TGCAGCGTTGTACACGGGACGTTTGTGAATGAGCAGTTCTTC.

This rearrangement joins TRBV7-9 to TRBJ2-1, with 9 bases aligning to TRBD1. The CDR3 runs to 16 residues. The V gene's germline CDR1 is SEHNR and CDR2 FQNEAQ (reference sequence). V trimming: 0 bases; J trimming: 6 bases; junction bases outside the gene matches: 6. CDR3 sequence reads: CASSLAGTGKANEQFF. In nucleotides, the CDR3 is TGTGCCAGCAGCTTAGCCGGGACAGGGAAGGCCAATGAGCAGTTCTTC.

CDR3 DNA sequence: TGTGCCAGCAGCTCCGCTAGTTCGGGGCTAGCGGGATTTGAGCAGTTCTTC. Protein product: CASSSASSGLAGFEQFF. The chain employs TRBV13 and TRBJ2-1; 9 bases are a match to TRBD2. The J segment lost 9 bases and the V segment lost 4 bases, leaving 16 bases of the junction unmatched. The CDR3 covers 17 residues. CDR1 is PRHDT, CDR2 FYEKMQ, per germline (reference sequence).

This clonotype was counted many times. CDR3 nucleotides: TGCGCCAGCAGGGTCATAGCGGGAGTCGAGACCCAGTACTTC. The encoded protein is CASRVIAGVETQYF. The chain has TRBV5-1 and TRBJ2-5; 9 nucleotides align to TRBD2. The CDR3 runs to 14 residues. The germline gives CDR1 SGHRS, CDR2 YFSETQ. The J segment lost 5 bases and the V segment lost 5 bases, leaving 7 bases of the junction unmatched.

This clonotype was seen at least ten times. V and J are TRBV5-1 and TRBJ2-3; a weak D match, TRBD1 (6 bases). There are 16 residues in the CDR3. V lost 2 bases, J lost 3 bases, and 16 bases lay in between. The V gene's germline CDR1 is SGHRS and CDR2 YFSETQ. The CDR3 coding sequence is TGCGCCAGCAGCTTTGCAGGGGATTGGTGGACAGATACGCAGTATTTT. The encoded protein is CASSFAGDWWTDTQYF.

This clonotype was recorded a few times. The chain uses TRBV11-2 and TRBJ2-7, with D perhaps matching TRBD2 (6 bases). The CDR3 sequence is 15 residues long. V lost 3 bases and J lost 2, with 14 bases in between. Germline assignment: CDR1 SGHAT and CDR2 FQNNGV. The CDR3 DNA reads TGTGCCAGCAGCTTCCTGATAGCGGCTACCTACGAGCAGTACTTC. It is translated as CASSFLIAATYEQYF.

This clonotype showed up just a few times. The V and J genes are TRBV5-1 and TRBJ2-1, with 8 nucleotides matching TRBD1. Unmatched junction bases numbered 6, after V lost 2 bases and J lost 5 bases. CDR3 length equals 15 residues. Germline V gene data show CDR1 as SGHRS and CDR2 as YFSETQ. The CDR3 nucleotides are TGCGCCAGCAGCTTCGGGGACAGGAGTCACAATGAGCAGTTCTTC. This sequence encodes CASSFGDRSHNEQFF.

This clonotype was seen repeatedly, ten times or more. The rearrangement joins TRBV20-1 to TRBJ1-2; tentatively, D is TRBD1 (6 bases). The CDR3 runs 15 residues. Germline V CDR1 and CDR2: DFQATT, SNEGSKA (reference sequence). Deletions cut 6 bases from V and 2 bases from J, with 19 bases between. The CDR3 nucleotides are TGCAGTGCCCCCCAGGGGCTGGGGATAAACTATGGCTACACCTTC. As protein: CSAPQGLGINYGYTF.